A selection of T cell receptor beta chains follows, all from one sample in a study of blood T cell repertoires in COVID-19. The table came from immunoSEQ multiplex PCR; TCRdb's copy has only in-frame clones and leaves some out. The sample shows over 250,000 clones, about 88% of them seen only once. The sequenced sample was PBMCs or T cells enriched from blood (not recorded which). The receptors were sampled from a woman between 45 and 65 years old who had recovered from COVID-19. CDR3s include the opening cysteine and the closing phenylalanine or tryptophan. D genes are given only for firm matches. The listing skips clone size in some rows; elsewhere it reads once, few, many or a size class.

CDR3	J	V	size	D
CAWSVGGSSYEQYF	TRBJ2-7	TRBV30	NA	TRBD2
CASSLTGLAGVGTDTQYF	TRBJ2-3	TRBV5-1	NA	TRBD2
CASSRLQGMNTEAFF	TRBJ1-1	TRBV14	NA	NA
CASTFRPGSGAFF	TRBJ1-1	TRBV28	NA	NA
CASSSPGQGARYEQYF	TRBJ2-7	TRBV19	NA	TRBD1
CASFTSGASTGELFF	TRBJ2-2	TRBV19	NA	TRBD2
CASSKSGRANTEAFF	TRBJ1-1	TRBV21-1	NA	NA
CASRLKEGLAGGPSYNEQFF	TRBJ2-1	TRBV27	NA	TRBD2
CASSQEMRNTEAFF	TRBJ1-1	TRBV14	NA	NA
CASTPGGSQSYEQYF	TRBJ2-7	TRBV19	once	NA
CASSRVAGADQETQYF	TRBJ2-5	TRBV4-2	NA	TRBD2
CASSSPLLTDTQYF	TRBJ2-3	TRBV27	NA	NA
CASRSGTSGPQQYF	TRBJ2-7	TRBV6-6	NA	TRBD2
CASSSSYGQGGSEQFF	TRBJ2-1	TRBV6-2/TRBV6-3	NA	TRBD1
CASSPGGAPPGYTF	TRBJ1-2	TRBV18	NA	NA
CASSKQVMSSYNEQFF	TRBJ2-1	TRBV7-2	NA	NA
CASSVADRGRTTGELFF	TRBJ2-2	TRBV9	NA	TRBD1
CSVHNGVYNEQFF	TRBJ2-1	TRBV29-1	NA	NA
CAISGGENTEAFF	TRBJ1-1	TRBV10-3	NA	NA
CASSYSEVYNEQFF	TRBJ2-1	TRBV6-5	NA	NA
CASGLVSGGIPIPAFF	TRBJ1-1	TRBV12-5	NA	NA
CASSLTENGYTF	TRBJ1-2	TRBV28	NA	NA
CARPTGVNTEAFF	TRBJ1-1	TRBV28	NA	TRBD1
CASSATPGQGNEQYF	TRBJ2-7	TRBV9	once	TRBD1
CASRPTGTTNTEAFF	TRBJ1-1	TRBV6-5	NA	NA
CASSLQGYTEAFF	TRBJ1-1	TRBV7-3	NA	NA
CASSYTPWTGGENIQYF	TRBJ2-4	TRBV6-2/TRBV6-3	NA	TRBD1
CASMDPGTSTEQYF	TRBJ2-7	TRBV2	NA	TRBD2
CASSLEELGVYGYTF	TRBJ1-2	TRBV5-8	NA	NA
CASSQDSRLSGANVLTF	TRBJ2-6	TRBV4-3	NA	NA
CASSYGDTGNQPQHF	TRBJ1-5	TRBV28	NA	NA
CASARERDDEQFF	TRBJ2-1	TRBV7-3	NA	TRBD2
CASSIFPGVSGNTIYF	TRBJ1-3	TRBV28	NA	NA
CASCWFGTTETQYF	TRBJ2-5	TRBV7-2	NA	NA
CASSGHGTGIRLTQFTEAFF	TRBJ1-1	TRBV28	NA	TRBD1
CASSVGVWGTGGSLEQFF	TRBJ2-1	TRBV9	NA	TRBD1
CASSSPGARYGYTF	TRBJ1-2	TRBV7-2	NA	NA
CASSILQGFGQPQHF	TRBJ1-5	TRBV21-1	few	NA
CASSISGTGRETQYF	TRBJ2-5	TRBV19	NA	TRBD1
CASSEDSRSYEQYF	TRBJ2-7	TRBV5-4	NA	NA
CASSPHYSDFSTGELFF	TRBJ2-2	TRBV7-9	few	NA
CASSGGRGNTIYF	TRBJ1-3	TRBV2	NA	NA
CATSRAGGRGEKLFF	TRBJ1-4	TRBV15	NA	TRBD1
CASRQPGLRDTEAFF	TRBJ1-1	TRBV28	NA	NA
CASTYPLAGAKNIQYF	TRBJ2-4	TRBV6-6	NA	TRBD2
CATSRSQGTEAFF	TRBJ1-1	TRBV15	NA	NA
CASSQGVGQGNEKLFF	TRBJ1-4	TRBV3-1/TRBV3-2	NA	TRBD1
CASTRGEGSSYNEQFF	TRBJ2-1	TRBV28	NA	NA
CSVVLGWQGQGEQYF	TRBJ2-7	TRBV29-1	NA	NA
CASSPTGPSNQPQHF	TRBJ1-5	TRBV18	NA	NA
CASSLNPGSQPQHF	TRBJ1-5	TRBV11-2	NA	NA
CASGLVPRHSSYEQYF	TRBJ2-7	TRBV12-5	few	NA